Each of the 17 T cell receptor beta chains below was sequenced from the same sample in a study of tumor-infiltrating lymphocytes in primary liver carcinoma. Scientists recovered RNA and DNA together from around 20-30 mg of unsorted bulk tissue. From approximately 530 ng of total RNA, TCR beta-specific cDNA was reverse-transcribed using a constant-region primer. ARM-PCR, slightly modified, supplied the TCR beta libraries through three nested multiplex PCR rounds. Rounds one and two of PCR, each of around 11 cycles, were primed with TRBV1-TRBV30 forward primers and a C-beta reverse primer. TCRdb called the multiplex PCR reads again in MiXCR, with one record for every CDR3 protein. The sample holds fewer than 200,000 distinct CDR3 sequences, 85% seen once. The sample comprised tumor tissue from primary liver carcinoma. These receptors were collected from a man aged 40-50 years with primary liver carcinoma and hepatitis B virus infection.

The chain links TRBV7-9 to TRBJ2-7; weak D call: TRBD2 (5 bases). The CDR3 is made up of 14 amino acids. Germline CDR1 reads SEHNR; CDR2 reads FQNEAQ (reference sequence). V was pared by 1 base and J by 3 bases, with 10 bases between. DNA of the CDR3: TGTGCCAGCAGCTTAGATCCAGACTACTACGAGCAGTACTTC. It codes for CASSLDPDYYEQYF.

V gene TRBV11-1 combines with J gene TRBJ1-6; D gene uncertain. The V end was cut by 5 bases, the J end by 7 bases, with 9 bases between. CDR1 is SGHAT, CDR2 FQDESV, per germline (reference sequence). The CDR3 runs to 13 residues. The CDR3 loop reads CASSRTLNSPLHF. CDR3 DNA: TGTGCCAGCAGCCGGACCCTGAATTCACCCCTCCACTTT.

On this clonotype: A junction end diverges from the germline sequence, so it may reflect a read error. V and J are TRBV6-2 or TRBV6-3 and TRBJ2-1, with D unresolved. The CDR3 is made up of 13 amino acids. In germline, CDR1 is MNHEY, CDR2 SVGEGT. The CDR3 DNA follows: TGTGCCAGCAATTACGTAGTCTACAATGAGCACTTCTTC. Protein: CASNYVVYNEHFF.

Note on this clonotype: Being one base from a much bigger clone, this may be a read error. The chain joins TRBV7-9 to TRBJ2-2, with D unclear. V dropped 8 bases and J dropped 6 bases, with 13 bases sitting between them. Germline loops: CDR1 SEHNR, CDR2 FQNEAQ (reference sequence). The CDR3 contains 13 residues. The CDR3 loop reads CASCKYQAGELFF. CDR3 in DNA: TGTGCCAGCTGCAAATACCAAGCCGGGGAGCTGTTTTTT.

Notes on this clonotype: The junction and the germline gene differ at one end; a read error may be behind it. Written as DNA, the CDR3 is TGCAGTGCTACCGGGACAGGGCAAGAGACCGAGTACTTC. Translation: CSATGTGQETEYF. The chain combines TRBV20-1 with TRBJ2-5, with 9 bases lining up with TRBD1. This CDR3 has 13 residues. From germline, CDR1 is DFQATT and CDR2 SNEGSKA (reference sequence).

Comments on this clonotype: As the CDR3 is not closed by the conserved phenylalanine or tryptophan, this likely results from a read error. This sequence joins TRBV5-1 and TRBJ2-1, with 9 bases fitting TRBD2. The germline V gene encodes CDR1 SGHRS and CDR2 YFSETQ. This CDR3 is built from 14 residues. Written as DNA, the CDR3 is TGCGCCAGCAGCCAGACTAGCGGTCTGAATGATCAGTTCATC. This sequence encodes CASSQTSGLNDQFI.

Note on this clonotype: Germline is not matched at one junction end, which may reflect a read error. CDR3 sequence reads: CSGGTNRFNEQFF. CDR3 nucleotide sequence: TGTAGCGGGGGGACTAACAGGTTCAATGAGCAGTTCTTC. This chain links TRBV29-1 with TRBJ2-1; TRBD2 matches 10 bases. The CDR3 is 13 residues long. The germline gives CDR1 SQVTM, CDR2 ANQGSEA.

The J gene is TRBJ2-3, the V gene TRBV29-1; 10 bases fit TRBD1. This CDR3 is 14 amino acids long. In germline, CDR1 is SQVTM, CDR2 ANQGSEA. For the CDR3, the DNA is TGCAGGGTTTCCGGGACAGGGGTTTCAGATACGCAGTATTTT. This translates into CRVSGTGVSDTQYF.

This clonotype was counted between two and nine times. This clone may be a read error of a much larger clone one base away. This chain uses TRBV30 with TRBJ1-5; D is unresolved. This CDR3 spans 13 amino acids. V was shortened by 2 bases and J by 2 bases, with 7 bases between the two germline ends. Germline V gene sequence: CDR1 GTSNPN, CDR2 SVGIG (reference sequence). The CDR3 region has the DNA TGTGCCTGGAGTCCGCGGGGCAATCAGCCCCAGCATTTT. Amino acid sequence: CAWSPRGNQPQHF.

Of note for this clonotype: The CDR3 ends on some other residue instead of the conserved phenylalanine or tryptophan, so this is likely a read error. The chain has TRBV11-2 and TRBJ2-7; D perhaps matches TRBD2 (6 bases). This CDR3 comprises 12 residues. CDR1 is SGHAT, CDR2 FQNNGV, per germline. The CDR3 spells CVCSLAVGEQYL. CDR3 nucleotide sequence: TGTGTCTGCAGCTTAGCGGTCGGCGAGCAGTACTTG.

Comments on this clonotype: A much bigger clone sits one base away, suggesting this may be a read error. The genes are TRBV28 and TRBJ2-5, with no clear D. The CDR3 consists of 10 residues. Germline-derived CDR1 and CDR2 are MDHEN and SYDVKM. Trimming shortened V by 10 bases and J by 4 bases, and 7 bases separated the two germline ends. This CDR3 is CAIRGETQYF. Written as DNA, the CDR3 is TGTGCCATCCGAGGAGAGACCCAGTACTTC.

For this clonotype: One end of the junction varies from germline; a read error may be responsible. The chain recombines TRBV6-1 with TRBJ2-3; 10 bases are a match to TRBD1. The CDR3 length is 15 residues. Germline V gene sequence: CDR1 MNHNS, CDR2 SASEGT. As DNA, the CDR3 is TGTGCTAGCAGAGACGACAGGGGGCCGGGATATACGCAGTATTTT. Protein: CASRDDRGPGYTQYF.

This clonotype was found a few times. Germline and junction disagree at one end, which may indicate a read error. The chain carries TRBV4-3 and TRBJ2-3; 7 bases line up with TRBD2. The CDR3 runs 16 residues. Per the germline V gene, CDR1 is LGHNA and CDR2 is YSLEER. CDR3 bases: TGCGCTAGCAGCCAGGGACTAACGGGAGTGGTGGATACGCAGTATTTT. This translates into CASSQGLTGVVDTQYF.

The CDR3 sequence is CASSYEVSYQQYF. The CDR3 DNA is TGTGCCAGCAGTTACGAGGTCTCCTACCAACAGTACTTC. The chain links TRBV6-2 or TRBV6-3 to TRBJ2-7; D is unresolved. The CDR3 has 13 amino acids. Trimming left V 2 bases short and J 10 bases short, with 15 bases between. Germline assignment: CDR1 MNHEY and CDR2 SVGEGT.

This chain connects TRBV11-2 to TRBJ2-3; D is unresolved. The CDR3 has 15 amino acids. Germline CDR1 and CDR2: SGHAT and FQNNGV. Between the trimmed V and J ends, which lost 3 bases and 5 bases, there was a span of 15 bases. DNA for the CDR3: TGTGCCAGCAGCTTGACGGCCTCTAACATAGATACGCAGTATTTT. It yields the protein CASSLTASNIDTQYF.

Concerning this clonotype: A read error may account for a junction end that differs from germline. The chain is built from TRBV4-3 and TRBJ2-1; 10 nucleotides match TRBD1. The CDR3 runs to 16 residues. Per germline, CDR1 LGHNA and CDR2 YSLEER. CDR3 bases: TGTGCCAGCAACCACGCTGGGGGACAGGGGAACGATGAGCAGTTCTTC. This sequence encodes CASNHAGGQGNDEQFF.

The rearrangement joins TRBV10-2 to TRBJ2-5; D ambiguous. V lost 4 bases and J 2 bases, leaving 11 bases between the germline ends. CDR1 and CDR2 from the germline V gene are WSHSY and SAAADI. The CDR3 contains 14 residues. This CDR3 reads CASSGNSRQETQYF. Written as DNA, the CDR3 is TGCGCCAGCAGTGGCAATTCCAGACAAGAGACCCAGTACTTC.